These 31 T cell receptor beta chains share one sample of origin, sequenced in a study of cytomegalovirus exposure and HLA in healthy donors. Amplification used 60 Vbeta primers and 13 Jbeta primers. Using immunoSEQ multiplex PCR, the repertoire was profiled, and TCRdb retains in-frame clones only, with some absent. The table has under 200,000 clones, roughly 85% seen once; the top ten hold 0.85% to 1%. Sequencing used PBMCs. All receptors derive from a woman aged 30 to 39 in good health and CMV-seronegative.

The genes are TRBV19 and TRBJ1-5, with D possibly matching TRBD1 (6 bases). From germline, CDR1 is LNHDA and CDR2 SQIVND (reference sequence). Between the trimmed V and J ends, which lost 3 bases and 0 bases, there was a span of 12 bases. The CDR3 contains 16 residues. This chain's CDR3 is CASSIGGAPSNQPQHF. The CDR3 coding sequence is TGTGCCAGTAGTATTGGGGGGGCCCCTAGCAATCAGCCCCAGCATTTT.

The V call is TRBV5-1, the J call TRBJ2-7; 14 nucleotides match TRBD2. The germline V gene encodes CDR1 SGHRS and CDR2 YFSETQ. Losses at the gene ends were 3 bases for V and 7 bases for J; bases not matched to a gene: 6. There are 15 residues in the CDR3. This CDR3 is CASSSGTSGSREQYF. Written as DNA, the CDR3 is TGCGCCAGCAGCTCCGGGACTAGCGGGAGTAGGGAGCAGTACTTC.

This chain uses TRBV5-1 with TRBJ2-7, with 7 bases aligning to TRBD2. CDR3 length: 12 residues. In germline, CDR1 is SGHRS, CDR2 YFSETQ. V lost 4 bases, J lost 3 bases, and 1 base stayed unmatched. The CDR3 nucleotides are TGCGCCAGCAGCGGGGGGGTCTACGAGCAGTACTTC. Its protein is CASSGGVYEQYF.

This chain connects TRBV29-1 to TRBJ2-1; 8 bases are shared with TRBD2. J lost 7 bases, V lost 3 bases, and 20 bases had no gene match. Germline V gene data show CDR1 as SQVTM and CDR2 as ANQGSEA. CDR3 length: 18 residues. The chain's CDR3 is CSVDMKIWGTSLGNEQFF. The DNA of the CDR3 is TGCAGCGTTGATATGAAAATTTGGGGGACTAGTCTTGGGAATGAGCAGTTCTTC.

The V gene is TRBV18, the J gene TRBJ2-1; 10 nucleotides align to TRBD1. J was trimmed by 7 bases and V by 5 bases; bases with no gene match: 5. The CDR3 spans 14 residues. CDR1 KGHSH and CDR2 LQKENI come from the germline V gene. In nucleotides, the CDR3 is TGTGCCAGCTCAGGGACAGGGGAAGTAAATGAGCAGTTCTTC. This encodes CASSGTGEVNEQFF.

The table lists this clone with a few counts. The gene calls are TRBV10-1 and TRBJ2-7, with D possibly TRBD2 on 5 matching bases. V dropped 4 bases and J dropped 3 bases, with 10 bases sitting between them. From germline, CDR1 is WNHNN and CDR2 SYGVQD (reference sequence). This CDR3 spans 13 amino acids. The CDR3 loop reads CASSGNTSYEQYF. CDR3 nucleotides: TGCGCCAGCAGTGGAAATACTAGCTACGAGCAGTACTTC.

This clone was observed a few times. The chain employs TRBV4-3 and TRBJ1-4; unclear D gene. V lost 1 base to trimming and J lost 10 bases, with 16 bases between them. CDR1 is LGHNA, CDR2 YSLEER, per germline. This CDR3 contains 15 residues. The CDR3 sequence is CASSQASATLGKLFF. In DNA form, the CDR3 reads TGCGCCAGCAGCCAAGCTAGCGCTACACTTGGAAAACTGTTTTTT.

This CDR3 is CASSLTLVAGNEQFF. DNA for the CDR3: TGTGCCAGCAGCTTAACGTTGGTAGCTGGCAATGAGCAGTTCTTC. The V gene is TRBV7-3, the J gene TRBJ2-1; no definite D call. CDR1 SGHTA and CDR2 FQGTGA come from the germline V gene. The CDR3 runs 15 residues. Trimming took 0 bases from V and 6 from J, leaving 12 bases between them.

This chain links TRBV27 with TRBJ2-1, with D possibly being TRBD2 (7 bases). Trimming left V 8 bases short and J 4 bases short, with 15 bases between. This CDR3 region has 14 residues. From germline, CDR1 is MNHEY and CDR2 SMNVEV (reference sequence). DNA of the CDR3: TGTGCCAGCTCAGGGGACTACCAATACAATGAGCAGTTCTTC. Translation gives CASSGDYQYNEQFF.

The V and J genes are TRBV29-1 and TRBJ1-1; 8 bases fit TRBD1. V shed 7 bases, J shed 5 bases, and the junction held 9 bases outside the gene matches. There are 13 residues in the CDR3. Germline V lookup: CDR1 SQVTM, CDR2 ANQGSEA. In DNA, the CDR3 is TGCAGCGGCTCGCAGGGGGCGGGTACTGAAGCTTTCTTT. As protein: CSGSQGAGTEAFF.

The chain couples TRBV9 to TRBJ2-1; 8 bases agree with TRBD2. The CDR3 runs 16 residues. Germline assignment: CDR1 SGDLS and CDR2 YYNGEE. V was pared by 3 bases and J by 12 bases, with 17 bases of the junction left unmatched. CDR3 bases: TGTGCCAGCAGCGGAGGGTCGGCTAGCGGGTCGAGCGGGCAGTTCTTC. Its translation is CASSGGSASGSSGQFF.

The CDR3 bases are TGTGCCAGCAGAGAGACAGGGTTCTATCAGCCCCAGCATTTT. Amino acid sequence: CASRETGFYQPQHF. The chain carries TRBV28 and TRBJ1-5; 7 positions match TRBD1. Germline V gene data show CDR1 as MDHEN and CDR2 as SYDVKM. After removal of 6 bases from V and 5 bases from J, the junction contained 7 bases not matched to a gene. The CDR3 consists of 14 residues. The full variable domain, in which reference TRBV28 and TRBJ1-5 provide the parts outside the CDR3, is DVKVTQSSRYLVKRTGEKVFLECVQDMDHENMFWYRQDPGLGLRLIYFSYDVKMKEKGDIPEGYSVSREKKERFSLILESASTNQTSMYLCASRETGFYQPQHFGDGTRLSIL.

Here the CDR3 DNA reads TGTGCCAGTGCCGGACAGGGGAATTCACCCCTCCACTTT. This gives the protein CASAGQGNSPLHF. The chain couples TRBV19 to TRBJ1-6; 9 positions match TRBD1. After removal of 8 bases from V and 7 bases from J, the junction contained 3 bases not matched to a gene. Germline V gene lookup returns CDR1 LNHDA and CDR2 SQIVND (reference sequence). The CDR3 loop spans 13 amino acids.

The V gene is TRBV14, the J gene TRBJ1-1; perhaps TRBD1 as D (5 bases). Trimming cost V 0 bases and J 9 bases, with 14 bases left between them. This CDR3 has 14 residues. Germline CDR1 SGHDN, CDR2 FVKESK. Here the CDR3 reads CASSQDPRVMKAFF. The CDR3 coding sequence is TGTGCCAGCAGCCAAGATCCCAGGGTAATGAAAGCTTTCTTT.

Note on this clone: The same CDR3 can be traced to other DNA sequences in this sample. V gene TRBV27 combines with J gene TRBJ1-5, with TRBD1 matching 7 bases. After removal of 2 bases from V and 4 bases from J, the junction contained 2 bases not matched to a gene. Germline loops: CDR1 MNHEY, CDR2 SMNVEV (reference sequence). The CDR3 is made up of 14 amino acids. CDR3 DNA: TGTGCCAGCAGTTTACGGGACAGTAATCAGCCCCAGCATTTT. Translation gives CASSLRDSNQPQHF.

This clone has just one count. This rearrangement joins TRBV14 to TRBJ2-1; D may be TRBD2 (6 bases). Deletions cut 4 bases from V and 1 base from J, with 8 bases between. Germline lookup yields CDR1 SGHDN and CDR2 FVKESK. The CDR3 is 14 residues long. CDR3 bases: TGTGCCAGCAGCCCGGGACTTTCCTACAATGAGCAGTTCTTC. It translates to CASSPGLSYNEQFF.

This clone was counted only a few times. This chain uses TRBV6-5 with TRBJ2-3; 10 bases match TRBD2. CDR3 size: 16 residues. CDR1 and CDR2 (germline): MNHEY, SVGAGI. The ends lost 4 bases at V and 1 base at J; junction bases unmatched: 5. CDR3 sequence reads: CASSFRLAGGTDTQYF. The DNA of the CDR3 is TGTGCCAGCAGTTTCAGGCTAGCGGGAGGCACAGATACGCAGTATTTT.

This clone was seen only once. The J gene is TRBJ2-7, the V gene TRBV4-3; 7 bases fit TRBD2. This CDR3 has 16 amino acids. The V segment lost 4 bases and the J segment 1 base; nucleotides outside the gene matches: 10. Germline CDR1 and CDR2: LGHNA and YSLEER. The CDR3 region is CASSPHTSGTSYEQYF. The CDR3 DNA reads as TGCGCCAGCAGCCCCCATACGAGCGGGACGTCCTACGAGCAGTACTTC.

The rearrangement uses TRBV5-1 and TRBJ2-7; 7 nucleotides match TRBD2. The germline CDR1 and CDR2 sequences are SGHRS and YFSETQ. This CDR3 is built from 15 residues. V dropped 1 base and J dropped 3; count of bases not matched to a gene: 7. The CDR3 sequence is CASSLLVGGGYEQYF. CDR3 nucleotide sequence: TGCGCCAGCAGCTTGTTGGTGGGGGGGGGCTACGAGCAGTACTTC.

The CDR3 nucleotides are TGTGCCAGCAGCCCACAGATCCACTTCGACACTGAAGCTTTCTTT. Amino acids: CASSPQIHFDTEAFF. The V gene is TRBV7-2, the J gene TRBJ1-1; no definite D call. This CDR3 has 15 residues. The V and J ends lost 5 bases and 3 bases respectively, with 16 bases between them. Germline V gene sequence: CDR1 SGHTA, CDR2 FQGNSA.

The J gene is TRBJ1-4, the V gene TRBV18, with no clear D. V was clipped by 4 bases and J by 4 bases, with 19 bases between them. CDR3 size: 17 residues. Germline V gene lookup returns CDR1 KGHSH and CDR2 LQKENI. The CDR3 region has the DNA TGTGCCAGCTCACTCGTCCCGCTTCAAGCGAATAATGAAAAACTGTTTTTT. Its protein product is CASSLVPLQANNEKLFF.

The V and J genes are TRBV27 and TRBJ1-1; 7 bases align to TRBD1. V lost 5 bases, J lost 3 bases, and 3 bases stayed unmatched. Germline assignment: CDR1 MNHEY and CDR2 SMNVEV (reference sequence). There are 13 residues in the CDR3. CDR3 nucleotides: TGTGCCAGCAGTAGACAGGGCTACACTGAAGCTTTCTTT. It specifies CASSRQGYTEAFF.

This clone came up once. J is TRBJ2-7 and V is TRBV19; possibly TRBD1 for D (8 bases). There are 15 residues in the CDR3. Germline CDR1 and CDR2: LNHDA and SQIVND (reference sequence). V gave up 4 bases and J gave up 4 bases, with 17 bases separating them. The CDR3 coding sequence is TGTGCCAGTAGTAGAACAGGGGGGGACGTATACGAGCAGTACTTC. This gives the protein CASSRTGGDVYEQYF.

The chain joins TRBV6-5 to TRBJ2-5; 7 nucleotides match TRBD1. The CDR3 extends over 14 amino acids. Germline V gene lookup returns CDR1 MNHEY and CDR2 SVGAGI. With 6 bases clipped from V and 11 bases from J, the junction kept 15 bases outside the gene matches. The CDR3 DNA sequence: TGTGCCAGCAGCCTAGGGGGCTCGGTGGGGGAGCAGTACTTC. It encodes CASSLGGSVGEQYF.

The rearrangement links TRBV2 to TRBJ2-1; D is perhaps TRBD2 (5 bases). Germline CDR1 and CDR2: SNHLY and FYNNEI. V dropped 0 bases and J dropped 7 bases, with 22 bases sitting between them. This CDR3 spans 18 amino acids. For the CDR3, the DNA is TGTGCCAGCAGTGAAGCGCTCAGGAGGTCTAGCCGGAAAAATGAGCAGTTCTTC. The encoded protein is CASSEALRRSSRKNEQFF.

Only a few counts were recorded for this clone. The chain employs TRBV6-1 and TRBJ2-7; TRBD1 matches 11 bases. This CDR3 is 14 amino acids long. From germline, CDR1 is MNHNS and CDR2 SASEGT. V shed 1 base, J shed 9 bases, and the junction held 5 bases outside the gene matches. The CDR3 DNA is TGTGCCAGCAGTGAAGGGACAGGGGGCGCGGTGCAGTACTTC. Protein product: CASSEGTGGAVQYF.

The J gene is TRBJ2-5, the V gene TRBV11-2, with 7 bases fitting TRBD1. Per germline, CDR1 SGHAT and CDR2 FQNNGV. CDR3 size: 14 residues. The V and J ends lost 5 bases and 5 bases, in that order; junction bases with no gene match: 8. CDR3 in DNA: TGTGCCAGCAGCCCAAACAGGGGCTGGGAGACCCAGTACTTC. Translating gives CASSPNRGWETQYF.

CDR3 sequence (DNA): TGTGCCAGCTCACGTTCTAGACAGGGAAGGGTGAACACTGAAGCTTTCTTT. Its protein is CASSRSRQGRVNTEAFF. The rearrangement uses TRBV18 and TRBJ1-1; the match to TRBD1 covers 7 bases. Germline V gene data show CDR1 as KGHSH and CDR2 as LQKENI. The CDR3 length is 17 residues. The junction had 11 bases not matched to a gene; V was cut back by 4 bases and J by 0 bases.

Only one count was recorded for this clone. This sequence joins TRBV5-8 and TRBJ2-5; D is unresolved. V gave up 2 bases and J gave up 2 bases, with 7 bases separating them. Germline CDR1 reads SGHTS; CDR2 reads YDEGEE. This CDR3 contains 13 residues. The CDR3 loop reads CASSFPPQETQYF. The DNA for the CDR3 is TGTGCCAGCAGCTTCCCCCCGCAAGAGACCCAGTACTTC.

The chain couples TRBV6-6 to TRBJ1-5; D might be TRBD1 (5 bases). The CDR3 runs to 16 residues. Trimming shortened V by 0 bases and J by 2 bases, and 11 bases separated the two germline ends. Looked up from germline, CDR1 is MNHNY and CDR2 is SVGAGI (reference sequence). In DNA, the CDR3 is TGTGCCAGCAGTTACTCGCAGGGTTTGGGCAATCAGCCCCAGCATTTT. This codes for CASSYSQGLGNQPQHF.

The chain joins TRBV19 to TRBJ2-7, with D possibly being TRBD2 (5 bases). Germline assignment: CDR1 LNHDA and CDR2 SQIVND (reference sequence). The V end was cut by 9 bases, the J end by 4 bases, with 16 bases between. The CDR3 is 13 residues long. The CDR3 region has the DNA TGTGCCAGCCTAGACGGGGTAAGGTACGAGCAGTACTTC. Protein: CASLDGVRYEQYF. The full variable domain, in which reference TRBV19 and TRBJ2-7 provide the parts outside the CDR3, is DGGITQSPKYLFRKEGQNVTLSCEQNLNHDAMYWYRQDPGQGLRLIYYSQIVNDFQKGDIAEGYSVSREKKESFPLTVTSAQKNPTAFYLCASLDGVRYEQYFGPGTRLTVT.